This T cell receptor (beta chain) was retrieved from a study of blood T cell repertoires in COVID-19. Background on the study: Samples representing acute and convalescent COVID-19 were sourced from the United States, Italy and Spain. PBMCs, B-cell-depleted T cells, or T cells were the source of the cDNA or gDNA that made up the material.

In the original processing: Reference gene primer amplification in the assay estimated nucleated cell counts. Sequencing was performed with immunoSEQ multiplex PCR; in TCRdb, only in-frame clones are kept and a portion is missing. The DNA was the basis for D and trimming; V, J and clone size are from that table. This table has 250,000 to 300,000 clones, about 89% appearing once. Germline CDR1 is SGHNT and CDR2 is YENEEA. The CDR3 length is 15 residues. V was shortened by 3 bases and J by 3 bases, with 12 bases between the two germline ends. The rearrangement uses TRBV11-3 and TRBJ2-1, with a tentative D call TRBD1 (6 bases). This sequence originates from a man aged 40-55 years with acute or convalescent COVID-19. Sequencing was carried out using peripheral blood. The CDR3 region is CASSLGQALYNEQFF. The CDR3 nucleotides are TGTGCCAGCAGCTTGGGACAAGCCCTCTACAATGAGCAGTTCTTC.